This entry is about one T cell receptor (beta chain). Assay: immunoSEQ multiplex PCR; the TCRdb copy retains only in-frame clones and omits some. The sample has some 74,000 clones; under 85% are singletons. CDR1 KGHSH and CDR2 LQKENI come from the germline V gene. This CDR3 is 17 amino acids long. Trimming removed 3 bases at V and 4 bases at J, with 19 bases between. This sample was taken from a study of OX40 agonist ivuxolimab in advanced cancers. The TCR comes from an adult with an advanced solid tumor such as melanoma, head and neck, liver or kidney cancer. The rearrangement joins TRBV18 to TRBJ2-1; D might be TRBD1 or TRBD2, each matching 5 bases. This sample comprised CD4+ or CD8+ T cells sorted from blood, obtained in a trial of the OX40 agonist ivuxolimab. The CDR3 protein is CASSPGPEGSLYNEQFF. The CDR3 nucleotides read TGTGCCAGCTCACCCGGCCCCGAGGGGTCCTTGTACAATGAGCAGTTCTTC.